This passage covers 15 T cell receptor beta chains from one sample sequenced in a study of T cell clones after liver transplantation. Some clones are missing from TCRdb's copy, which holds only in-frame ones; the method was immunoSEQ multiplex PCR. The sample includes about 99,000 clones, approximately 85% of them seen just once. Sequenced here: CD4+ T cells from blood, sampled before liver transplant. These receptors were taken from a human donor who received a liver transplant.

The chain uses TRBV30 and TRBJ1-6; possible D gene TRBD1, 6 bases. V lost 2 bases to trimming and J lost 10 bases, with 15 bases between them. This CDR3 has 14 residues. Looked up from germline, CDR1 is GTSNPN and CDR2 is SVGIG (reference sequence). CDR3: CAWSMTGVGSPLHF. CDR3 in DNA: TGTGCCTGGAGTATGACAGGAGTCGGATCACCCCTCCACTTT.

This chain connects TRBV2 to TRBJ1-6; D not resolved. The CDR3 consists of 15 residues. V was cut by 7 bases and J by 11 bases, with 21 bases left in between. Germline V gene sequence: CDR1 SNHLY, CDR2 FYNNEI. The CDR3 loop reads CASNRRPPSLAPLHF. In nucleotides, the CDR3 is TGTGCCAGCAACCGAAGGCCGCCCTCATTGGCACCCCTCCACTTT.

The rearrangement joins TRBV7-3 to TRBJ2-1; TRBD1 agrees at 8 bases. The germline gives CDR1 SGHTA, CDR2 FQGTGA. With 4 bases clipped from V and 2 bases from J, the junction kept 1 base outside the gene matches. The CDR3 is 14 amino acids. The CDR3 reads CASSSQGAYNEQFF. The DNA for the CDR3 is TGTGCCAGCAGCTCACAGGGGGCCTACAATGAGCAGTTCTTC.

J is TRBJ2-5 and V is TRBV5-1; D is unclear. V lost 0 bases and J lost 2, with 14 bases in between. CDR3 length: 16 residues. CDR1 and CDR2 (germline): SGHRS, YFSETQ. CDR3 bases: TGCGCCAGCAGCTTGGCCGCCGGTTTCGGGCAAGAGACCCAGTACTTC. Its protein product is CASSLAAGFGQETQYF.

This sequence joins TRBV5-1 and TRBJ2-1, with 7 bases aligning to TRBD2. The junction had 13 bases not matched to a gene; V was cut back by 3 bases and J by 7 bases. Germline V CDR1 and CDR2: SGHRS, YFSETQ. This CDR3 is 16 amino acids long. CDR3 sequence: CASSSKTSLSGNEQFF. CDR3 coding DNA: TGCGCCAGCAGCTCCAAGACTAGCCTGTCGGGGAATGAGCAGTTCTTC.

This clone occurred once. The chain has TRBV18 and TRBJ2-7; the D gene is possibly TRBD1 (6 bases). The CDR3 spans 14 residues. V shed 3 bases and J shed 6 bases, with 15 bases lying between them. The V gene's germline CDR1 is KGHSH and CDR2 LQKENI. Here the CDR3 reads CASSPSGQAIEQYF. The CDR3 nucleotides are TGTGCCAGCTCACCCTCGGGACAAGCAATCGAGCAGTACTTC.

The V call is TRBV29-1, the J call TRBJ2-5; 9 nucleotides align to TRBD1. Germline CDR1 and CDR2: SQVTM and ANQGSEA. The CDR3 extends over 13 amino acids. Germline trimming cut 6 bases from V and 5 bases from J; bases unmatched to any gene: 7. The CDR3 loop reads CSVRRTGEETQYF. For the CDR3, the DNA is TGCAGCGTGCGCCGGACAGGGGAGGAGACCCAGTACTTC.

This chain joins TRBV4-1 and TRBJ2-3; 7 bases are a match to TRBD2. CDR3 size: 15 residues. J gave up 2 bases and V 4 bases, and 6 bases lay outside the gene matches. Germline V gives CDR1 MGHRA, CDR2 YSYEKL. DNA for the CDR3: TGCGCCAGCAGCCCGGGAGGCCTGTTCACAGATACGCAGTATTTT. Protein sequence: CASSPGGLFTDTQYF.

The J gene is TRBJ1-2, the V gene TRBV9, with D perhaps TRBD1 (5 bases). With 0 bases removed from V and 0 bases from J, the gap between germline ends came to 12 bases. Per the germline V gene, CDR1 is SGDLS and CDR2 is YYNGEE. The CDR3 is made up of 16 amino acids. CDR3 in amino acids: CASSVAGATTNYGYTF. DNA of the CDR3: TGTGCCAGCAGCGTAGCTGGGGCGACCACTAACTATGGCTACACCTTC.

This rearrangement joins TRBV11-2 to TRBJ1-1; D gene ambiguous. The CDR3 extends over 14 amino acids. V dropped 4 bases and J dropped 4 bases, with 13 bases sitting between them. CDR1 and CDR2 (germline): SGHAT, FQNNGV. The CDR3: CASSSTRGSTEAFF. In DNA, the CDR3 is TGTGCCAGCAGCTCTACGAGAGGGTCCACTGAAGCTTTCTTT.

The genes are TRBV29-1 and TRBJ2-5; tentatively, D is TRBD1 (5 bases). Germline CDR1 is SQVTM and CDR2 is ANQGSEA. The germline V and J ends were trimmed by 6 bases and 5 bases, with 13 bases remaining between them. There are 12 residues in the CDR3. Written as DNA, the CDR3 is TGCAGCGTCCCCTCAGGGCGGGAGACCCAGTACTTC. It codes for CSVPSGRETQYF.

This chain joins TRBV5-6 and TRBJ2-3; D unresolved. From germline, CDR1 is SGHDT and CDR2 YYEEEE. This CDR3 spans 15 amino acids. V lost 4 bases and J lost 4, with 16 bases in between. CDR3 amino acids: CASSPGRLLSDTQYF. The CDR3, as DNA: TGTGCCAGCAGCCCCGGGCGACTTTTATCAGATACGCAGTATTTT. Filled out from reference TRBV5-6 and TRBJ2-3, the complete variable domain reads DAGVTQSPTHLIKTRGQQVTLRCSPKSGHDTVSWYQQALGQGPQFIFQYYEEEERQRGNFPDRFSGHQFPNYSSELNVNALLLGDSALYLCASSPGRLLSDTQYFGPGTRLTVL.

The chain combines TRBV19 with TRBJ1-3; perhaps TRBD1 as D (5 bases). The germline CDR1 and CDR2 sequences are LNHDA and SQIVND (reference sequence). Trimming took off 4 bases at V and 2 bases at J, with 12 bases between the two ends. This CDR3 is built from 15 residues. The CDR3 is CASSRGREAGNTIYF. CDR3 nucleotides: TGTGCCAGTAGTAGAGGCAGGGAAGCTGGAAACACCATATATTTT.

CDR3 region: CAISETSNYGYTF. As DNA, the CDR3 is TGTGCCATCAGTGAGACCAGTAACTATGGCTACACCTTC. The chain carries TRBV10-3 and TRBJ1-2, with D uncertain. V lost 2 bases and J lost 1, with 5 bases in between. The CDR3 loop spans 13 amino acids. CDR1 ENHRY and CDR2 SYGVKD come from the germline V gene.

V gene TRBV7-9 combines with J gene TRBJ1-4, with D perhaps matching TRBD1 (5 bases). V shed 5 bases and J shed 8 bases, with 15 bases lying between them. Germline-derived CDR1 and CDR2 are SEHNR and FQNEAQ (reference sequence). The CDR3 runs 14 residues. CDR3: CASSLGGTPEKLFF. DNA for the CDR3: TGTGCCAGCAGCCTCGGGGGGACTCCAGAAAAACTGTTTTTT.